The rows below give T cell receptor beta chains drawn from one sample of a study of blood T cells in healthy people across ages. TCRdb processed the 5' RACE reads anew with MiXCR; each CDR3 protein has one entry. Among hundreds of thousands of distinct CDR3 sequences listed, about 53% were seen once. The specimen was blood. Receptor source: a man at least 80 years old in good health. Each CDR3 is given with its conserved first and last residue. D genes are given only for firm matches. Clone size is given for some rows only: seen once, a few or many times, or a class if the clone is expanded.

d_call	j_call	clone_size	v_call	cdr3_aa	cdr3_nt
-	TRBJ2-6	-	TRBV7-2	CASSKSGRTGANVLTF	TGTGCCAGCAGCAAGTCAGGGAGAACTGGGGCCAACGTCCTGACTTTC
TRBD1	TRBJ2-2	few	TRBV29-1	CSVAGTGGFGELFF	TGCAGCGTTGCCGGGACAGGGGGCTTCGGGGAGCTGTTTTTT
-	TRBJ1-2	-	TRBV12-3/TRBV12-4	CASRSQGSQGPGYTF	TGTGCCAGCAGGTCCCAGGGGAGTCAGGGCCCTGGCTACACCTTC
-	TRBJ2-7	-	TRBV28	CASSLLGTGISSYEQYF	TGTGCCAGCAGTTTATTAGGGACGGGGATCTCCTCCTACGAGCAGTACTTC
-	TRBJ2-1	-	TRBV5-1	CASSPARRSYNEQFF	TGCGCCAGCAGCCCGGCCCGCAGATCCTACAATGAGCAGTTCTTC
TRBD2	TRBJ2-7	-	TRBV5-6	CASSLRALAGGPREQYF	TGTGCCAGCTCCCTGCGGGCTCTAGCGGGAGGGCCTCGCGAGCAGTACTTC
TRBD1	TRBJ2-3	once	TRBV29-1	CSARTGRNTQYF	TGCAGCGCCCGGACAGGGCGGAATACGCAGTATTTT
-	TRBJ1-1	-	TRBV12-3/TRBV12-4	CASRATGRGDTEAFF	TGTGCCAGCAGGGCTACAGGCCGGGGGGACACTGAAGCTTTCTTT
-	TRBJ2-5	-	TRBV25-1	CASSEGWSFQETQYF	TGTGCCAGCAGTGAAGGATGGAGTTTCCAAGAGACCCAGTACTTC
-	TRBJ1-5	-	TRBV20-1	CSATDPVDGQPQHF	TGCAGTGCTACGGACCCCGTAGACGGTCAGCCCCAGCATTTT
-	TRBJ1-4	few	TRBV9	CASSVGGGLFEKLFF	TGTGCCAGCAGCGTAGGCGGCGGGCTTTTTGAAAAACTGTTTTTT
-	TRBJ1-1	-	TRBV29-1	CSVEDREREELGAFF	TGCAGCGTTGAAGATCGGGAAAGGGAGGAGTTGGGGGCTTTCTTT
TRBD1	TRBJ2-3	-	TRBV29-1	CSVIPGGDTQYF	TGCAGCGTCATCCCAGGGGGAGATACGCAGTATTTT
-	TRBJ2-5	-	TRBV29-1	CSVRGVEETQYF	TGCAGCGTCAGGGGGGTAGAGGAGACCCAGTACTTC